The rows below give T cell receptor beta chains drawn from one sample of a study of T cell changes during pregnancy in multiple sclerosis. TCRdb's table, derived via immunoSEQ multiplex PCR, lists solely in-frame clones and lacks some. The sample records 56,000 or so clones, approximately 90% being singletons. The sequencing used peripheral blood, collected after pregnancy. These receptor sequences come from a female donor with multiple sclerosis, enrolled in a pregnancy study. CDR3s leave out the opening cysteine and the closing phenylalanine or tryptophan. A D gene is named only where the DNA matches it firmly.

d_gene: TRBD1; j_gene: TRBJ2-1; v_gene: TRBV7-2; CDR3aa: ASSFQGQGYYNEQF
d_gene: NA; j_gene: TRBJ1-2; v_gene: TRBV4-3; CDR3aa: ASSQDASGYGYT
d_gene: TRBD1; j_gene: TRBJ2-2; v_gene: TRBV2; CDR3aa: ASMGQGARTGELF
d_gene: NA; j_gene: TRBJ1-5; v_gene: TRBV27; CDR3aa: ASSGGGGGGRSNQPQH
d_gene: TRBD1; j_gene: TRBJ1-1; v_gene: TRBV4-1; CDR3aa: ASSQDGTGDGTEAF
d_gene: NA; j_gene: TRBJ2-2; v_gene: TRBV23-1; CDR3aa: ASRLWQGNTGELF
d_gene: TRBD2; j_gene: TRBJ2-2; v_gene: TRBV4-3; CDR3aa: ASSQGVAGALNTGELF
d_gene: NA; j_gene: TRBJ2-3; v_gene: TRBV27; CDR3aa: ASSRGLGTDTQY
d_gene: TRBD1; j_gene: TRBJ1-1; v_gene: TRBV7-9; CDR3aa: ASSSLPGTGDTEAF
d_gene: TRBD2; j_gene: TRBJ2-3; v_gene: TRBV18; CDR3aa: ASSPTGLAIDTQY
d_gene: NA; j_gene: TRBJ2-7; v_gene: TRBV6-5; CDR3aa: ASSYQAGAPYEQY
d_gene: NA; j_gene: TRBJ1-4; v_gene: TRBV28; CDR3aa: ASSWMSGVDNEKLF
d_gene: NA; j_gene: TRBJ2-3; v_gene: TRBV9; CDR3aa: ASSGQVTTDTQY
d_gene: NA; j_gene: TRBJ2-3; v_gene: TRBV4-3; CDR3aa: ASSQADSGTDTQY
d_gene: NA; j_gene: TRBJ1-1; v_gene: TRBV9; CDR3aa: ASSVDPGRNTEAF
d_gene: NA; j_gene: TRBJ1-2; v_gene: TRBV7-9; CDR3aa: ASSLPRGTVLTGYT
d_gene: NA; j_gene: TRBJ1-1; v_gene: TRBV7-2; CDR3aa: ASSLTGNTEAF
d_gene: TRBD1; j_gene: TRBJ1-1; v_gene: TRBV7-6; CDR3aa: ASSGGQGETEAF
d_gene: NA; j_gene: TRBJ1-1; v_gene: TRBV18; CDR3aa: ASSPWQSDEAF
d_gene: TRBD2; j_gene: TRBJ2-7; v_gene: TRBV27; CDR3aa: ASSFFSLAGGLEQY
d_gene: TRBD1; j_gene: TRBJ2-3; v_gene: TRBV7-3; CDR3aa: ASSLQPVGTGITDTQY
d_gene: NA; j_gene: TRBJ1-2; v_gene: TRBV5-1; CDR3aa: ASSLELVGSYGYT
d_gene: TRBD1; j_gene: TRBJ1-6; v_gene: TRBV30; CDR3aa: AWNLGQGSSPLH
d_gene: NA; j_gene: TRBJ1-1; v_gene: TRBV19; CDR3aa: ASSSVAGRGNTEAF
d_gene: TRBD1; j_gene: TRBJ1-1; v_gene: TRBV9; CDR3aa: ASSKGAGSEAF
d_gene: TRBD2; j_gene: TRBJ2-5; v_gene: TRBV19; CDR3aa: ASSIRSGRETQY
d_gene: TRBD1; j_gene: TRBJ1-2; v_gene: TRBV25-1; CDR3aa: ASSDYLGQGELGYT
d_gene: TRBD1; j_gene: TRBJ1-5; v_gene: TRBV30; CDR3aa: AWTMPPTGKEGNQPQH
d_gene: NA; j_gene: TRBJ2-5; v_gene: TRBV5-1; CDR3aa: ASWGDSQETQY
d_gene: NA; j_gene: TRBJ2-2; v_gene: TRBV29-1; CDR3aa: SGSTTSTGELF
d_gene: TRBD2; j_gene: TRBJ2-3; v_gene: TRBV2; CDR3aa: ASLIWGGDTQY
d_gene: NA; j_gene: TRBJ1-2; v_gene: TRBV5-1; CDR3aa: ASSLVGGAYGYT
d_gene: NA; j_gene: TRBJ2-1; v_gene: TRBV7-9; CDR3aa: ASSTPGYNEQF
d_gene: NA; j_gene: TRBJ1-2; v_gene: TRBV28; CDR3aa: ATNRRVRGISGYT
d_gene: NA; j_gene: TRBJ1-4; v_gene: TRBV5-1; CDR3aa: ASSLQGATNEKLF
d_gene: NA; j_gene: TRBJ1-4; v_gene: TRBV9; CDR3aa: ASSGAGRFNEKLF
d_gene: TRBD1; j_gene: TRBJ2-1; v_gene: TRBV27; CDR3aa: ASSRVGTGSVGEQF
d_gene: NA; j_gene: TRBJ2-7; v_gene: TRBV30; CDR3aa: AWSAKRAPDSYEQY
d_gene: NA; j_gene: TRBJ2-2; v_gene: TRBV7-2; CDR3aa: ASSFGSANTGELF
d_gene: NA; j_gene: TRBJ2-7; v_gene: TRBV30; CDR3aa: AWSVLPSNEQY
d_gene: NA; j_gene: TRBJ2-2; v_gene: TRBV7-2; CDR3aa: ASSLLYTGELF
d_gene: NA; j_gene: TRBJ1-2; v_gene: TRBV6-1; CDR3aa: ASTPRENYGYT
d_gene: NA; j_gene: TRBJ2-5; v_gene: TRBV6-4; CDR3aa: ASSDPGRETQY
d_gene: NA; j_gene: TRBJ1-5; v_gene: TRBV19; CDR3aa: ASSIEGRDNQPQH
d_gene: TRBD2; j_gene: TRBJ2-5; v_gene: TRBV5-1; CDR3aa: ASSLASGGYQETQY
d_gene: TRBD2; j_gene: TRBJ2-3; v_gene: TRBV19; CDR3aa: ASSISTGGGPLDTQY
d_gene: NA; j_gene: TRBJ1-1; v_gene: TRBV5-1; CDR3aa: ASSLGVLNTEAF
d_gene: NA; j_gene: TRBJ1-5; v_gene: TRBV2; CDR3aa: ASSVRQNIRSNQPQH
d_gene: NA; j_gene: TRBJ2-7; v_gene: TRBV2; CDR3aa: ASRGGLKPYEQY
d_gene: NA; j_gene: TRBJ2-2; v_gene: TRBV18; CDR3aa: ASSPRYKSGLVDTGELF
d_gene: NA; j_gene: TRBJ2-5; v_gene: TRBV7-2; CDR3aa: ASSANRGKETQY
d_gene: NA; j_gene: TRBJ1-2; v_gene: TRBV5-1; CDR3aa: ASSPGRPNYGYT
d_gene: NA; j_gene: TRBJ1-2; v_gene: TRBV5-1; CDR3aa: ASSFGQGYT
d_gene: TRBD2; j_gene: TRBJ2-7; v_gene: TRBV9; CDR3aa: ASSNRGLAVDEQY
d_gene: NA; j_gene: TRBJ1-1; v_gene: TRBV11-2; CDR3aa: ASRSGGWAAF